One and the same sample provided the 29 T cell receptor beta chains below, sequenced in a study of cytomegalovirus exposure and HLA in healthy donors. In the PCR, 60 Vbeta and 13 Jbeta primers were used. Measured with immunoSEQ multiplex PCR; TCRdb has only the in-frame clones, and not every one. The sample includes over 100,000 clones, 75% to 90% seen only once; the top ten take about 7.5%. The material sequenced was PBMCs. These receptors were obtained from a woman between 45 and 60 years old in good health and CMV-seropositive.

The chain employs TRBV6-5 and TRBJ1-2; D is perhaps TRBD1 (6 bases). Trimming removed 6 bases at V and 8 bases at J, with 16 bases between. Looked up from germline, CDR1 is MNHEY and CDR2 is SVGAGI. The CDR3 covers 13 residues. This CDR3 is CASSADRGRGYTF. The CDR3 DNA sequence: TGTGCCAGCAGCGCGGATAGGGGGAGAGGCTACACCTTC.

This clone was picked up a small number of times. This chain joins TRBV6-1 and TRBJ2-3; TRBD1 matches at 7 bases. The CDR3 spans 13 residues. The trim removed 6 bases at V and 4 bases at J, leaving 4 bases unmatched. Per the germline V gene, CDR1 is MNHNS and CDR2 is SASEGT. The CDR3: CASRVTGADTQYF. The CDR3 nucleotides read TGTGCCAGCAGAGTAACAGGGGCAGATACGCAGTATTTT.

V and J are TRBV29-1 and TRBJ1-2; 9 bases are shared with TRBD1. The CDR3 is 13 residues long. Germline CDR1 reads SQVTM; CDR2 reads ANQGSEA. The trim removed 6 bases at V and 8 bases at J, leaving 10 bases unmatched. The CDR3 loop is CSVGGQGSGGYTF. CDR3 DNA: TGCAGCGTGGGGGGACAGGGAAGCGGCGGCTACACCTTC.

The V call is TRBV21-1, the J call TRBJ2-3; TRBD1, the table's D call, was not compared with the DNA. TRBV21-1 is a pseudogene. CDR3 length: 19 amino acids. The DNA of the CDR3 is TGTGCCAGCAGCTCAAAAGAGGGGACAGGGAAAATTGGTACAGATACGCAGTATTTT. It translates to CASSSKEGTGKIGTDTQYF.

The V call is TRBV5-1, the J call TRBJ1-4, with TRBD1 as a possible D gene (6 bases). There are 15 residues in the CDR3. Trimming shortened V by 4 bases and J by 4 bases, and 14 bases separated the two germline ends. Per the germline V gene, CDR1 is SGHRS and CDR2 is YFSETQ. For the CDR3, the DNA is TGCGCCAGCAGCCTACAGGGCGACTATAATGAAAAACTGTTTTTT. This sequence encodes CASSLQGDYNEKLFF.

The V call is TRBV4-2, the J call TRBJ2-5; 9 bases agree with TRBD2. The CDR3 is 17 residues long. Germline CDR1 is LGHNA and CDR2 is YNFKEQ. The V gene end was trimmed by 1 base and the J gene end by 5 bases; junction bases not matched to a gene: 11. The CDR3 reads CASSQVTIAGDRETQYF. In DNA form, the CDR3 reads TGTGCCAGCAGCCAAGTTACCATAGCGGGAGACCGGGAGACCCAGTACTTC.

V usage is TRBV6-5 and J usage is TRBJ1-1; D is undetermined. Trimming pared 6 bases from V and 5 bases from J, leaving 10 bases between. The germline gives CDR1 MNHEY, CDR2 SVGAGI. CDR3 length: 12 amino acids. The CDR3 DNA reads TGTGCCAGCAGCCATACGGGGACTGAAGCTTTCTTT. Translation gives CASSHTGTEAFF.

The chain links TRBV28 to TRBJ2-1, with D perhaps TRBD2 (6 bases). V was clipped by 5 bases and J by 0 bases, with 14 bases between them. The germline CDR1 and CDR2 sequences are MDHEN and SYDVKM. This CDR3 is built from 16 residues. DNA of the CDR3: TGTGCCAGCAGTACCATAGCGGAGCCCTCCTACAATGAGCAGTTCTTC. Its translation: CASSTIAEPSYNEQFF.

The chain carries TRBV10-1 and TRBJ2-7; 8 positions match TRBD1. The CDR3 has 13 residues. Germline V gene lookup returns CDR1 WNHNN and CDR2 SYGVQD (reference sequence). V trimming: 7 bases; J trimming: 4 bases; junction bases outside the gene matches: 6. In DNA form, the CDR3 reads TGCGCCAGCACCTGGGACAGGAAATACGAGCAGTACTTC. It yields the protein CASTWDRKYEQYF.

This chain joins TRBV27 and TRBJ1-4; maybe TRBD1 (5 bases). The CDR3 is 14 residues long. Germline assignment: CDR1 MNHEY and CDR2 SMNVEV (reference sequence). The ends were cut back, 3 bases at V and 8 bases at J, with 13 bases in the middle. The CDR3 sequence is CASSFLGGNEKLFF. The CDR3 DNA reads TGTGCCAGCAGTTTTTTGGGGGGAAACGAAAAACTGTTTTTT. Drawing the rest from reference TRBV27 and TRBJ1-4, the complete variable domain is EAQVTQNPRYLITVTGKKLTVTCSQNMNHEYMSWYRQDPGLGLRQIYYSMNVEVTDKGDVPEGYKVSRKEKRNFPLILESPSPNQTSLYFCASSFLGGNEKLFFGSGTQLSVL.

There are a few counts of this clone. The CDR3 DNA reads as TGCGCCAGCAGCCAATCATGGGGGGACTCACCCCTCCACTTT. Its protein product is CASSQSWGDSPLHF. The chain uses TRBV4-3 and TRBJ1-6, with D maybe TRBD1 (5 bases). CDR3 length: 14 residues. CDR1 LGHNA and CDR2 YSLEER come from the germline V gene. Trimming took 2 bases from V and 10 from J, leaving 12 bases between them.

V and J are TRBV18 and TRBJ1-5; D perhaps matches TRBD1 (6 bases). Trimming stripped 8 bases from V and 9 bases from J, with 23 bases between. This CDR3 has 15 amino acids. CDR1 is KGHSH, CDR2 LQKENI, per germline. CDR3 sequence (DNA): TGTGCCAGCACCGAAGGCGGGGGGGGGCTCCTGCCCCAGCATTTT. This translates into CASTEGGGGLLPQHF.

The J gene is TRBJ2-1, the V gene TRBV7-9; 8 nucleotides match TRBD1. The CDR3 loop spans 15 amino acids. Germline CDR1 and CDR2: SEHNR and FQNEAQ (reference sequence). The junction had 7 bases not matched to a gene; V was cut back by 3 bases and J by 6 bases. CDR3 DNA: TGTGCCAGCAGCTTCCTACAGGGGGGTGTCAATGAGCAGTTCTTC. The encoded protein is CASSFLQGGVNEQFF.

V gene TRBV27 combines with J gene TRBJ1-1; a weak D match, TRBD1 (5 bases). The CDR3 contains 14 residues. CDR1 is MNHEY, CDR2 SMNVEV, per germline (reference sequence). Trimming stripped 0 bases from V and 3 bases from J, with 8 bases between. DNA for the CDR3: TGTGCCAGCAGTTTATCGGCAGGGTACACTGAAGCTTTCTTT. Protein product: CASSLSAGYTEAFF.

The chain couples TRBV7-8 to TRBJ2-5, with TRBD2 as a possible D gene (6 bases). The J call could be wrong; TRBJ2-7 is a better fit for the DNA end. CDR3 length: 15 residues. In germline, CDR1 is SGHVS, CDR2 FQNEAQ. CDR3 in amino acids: CASSGDPGVFYEQYF. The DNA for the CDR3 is TGTGCCAGCAGCGGAGACCCGGGGGTATTCTACGAGCAGTACTTC.

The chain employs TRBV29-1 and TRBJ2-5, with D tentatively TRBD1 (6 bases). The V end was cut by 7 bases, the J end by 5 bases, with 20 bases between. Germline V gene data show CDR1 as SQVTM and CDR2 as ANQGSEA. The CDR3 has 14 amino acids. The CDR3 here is CSATNRDRGETQYF. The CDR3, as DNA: TGCAGCGCTACGAACAGGGACCGCGGGGAGACCCAGTACTTC.

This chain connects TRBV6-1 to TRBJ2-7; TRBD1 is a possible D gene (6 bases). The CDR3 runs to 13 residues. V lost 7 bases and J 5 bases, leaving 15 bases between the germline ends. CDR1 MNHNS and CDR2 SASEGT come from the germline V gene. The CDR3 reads CASNLVRDNEQYF. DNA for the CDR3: TGTGCCAGCAACCTGGTCAGGGACAACGAGCAGTACTTC.

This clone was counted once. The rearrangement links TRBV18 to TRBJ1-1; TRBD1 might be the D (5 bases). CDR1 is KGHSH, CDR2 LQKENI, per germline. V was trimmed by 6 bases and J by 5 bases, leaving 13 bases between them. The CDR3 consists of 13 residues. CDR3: CASSGGWETEAFF. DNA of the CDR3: TGTGCCAGCTCCGGGGGTTGGGAGACTGAAGCTTTCTTT.

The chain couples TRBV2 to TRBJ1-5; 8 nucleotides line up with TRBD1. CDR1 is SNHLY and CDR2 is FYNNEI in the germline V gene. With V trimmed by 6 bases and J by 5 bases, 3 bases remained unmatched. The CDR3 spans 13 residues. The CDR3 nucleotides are TGTGCCAGCAGGACAGGGGAAGATCAGCCCCAGCATTTT. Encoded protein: CASRTGEDQPQHF.

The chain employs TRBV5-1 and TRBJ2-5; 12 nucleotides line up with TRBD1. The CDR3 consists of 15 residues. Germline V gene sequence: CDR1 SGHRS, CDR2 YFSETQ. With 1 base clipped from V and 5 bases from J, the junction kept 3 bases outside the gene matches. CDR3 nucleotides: TGCGCCAGCAGCTTGATCGGGACAGGGGGCGAGACCCAGTACTTC. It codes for CASSLIGTGGETQYF. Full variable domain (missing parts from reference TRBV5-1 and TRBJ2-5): KAGVTQTPRYLIKTRGQQVTLSCSPISGHRSVSWYQQTPGQGLQFLFEYFSETQRNKGNFPGRFSGRQFSNSRSEMNVSTLELGDSALYLCASSLIGTGGETQYFGPGTRLLVL.

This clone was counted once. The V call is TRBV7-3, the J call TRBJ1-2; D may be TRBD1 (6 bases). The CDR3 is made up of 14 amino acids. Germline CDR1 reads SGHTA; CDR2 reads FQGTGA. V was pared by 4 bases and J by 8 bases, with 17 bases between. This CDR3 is CASSSGTSQGGYTF. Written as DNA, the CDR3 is TGTGCCAGCAGCTCGGGGACAAGCCAGGGGGGCTACACCTTC.

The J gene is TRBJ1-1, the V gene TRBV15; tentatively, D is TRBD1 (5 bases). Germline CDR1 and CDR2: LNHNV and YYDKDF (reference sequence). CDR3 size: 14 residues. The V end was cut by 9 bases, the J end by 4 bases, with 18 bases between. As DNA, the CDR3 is TGTGCCACAACTCTAAGGAGGGGAAGCACTGAAGCTTTCTTT. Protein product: CATTLRRGSTEAFF.

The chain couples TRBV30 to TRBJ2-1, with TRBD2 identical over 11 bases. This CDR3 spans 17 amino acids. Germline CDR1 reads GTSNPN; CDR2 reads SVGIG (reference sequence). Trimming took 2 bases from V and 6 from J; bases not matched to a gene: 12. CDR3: CAWSRGLLGTSGNEQFF. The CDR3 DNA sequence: TGTGCCTGGAGTAGGGGCCTTCTCGGGACTAGCGGCAATGAGCAGTTCTTC.

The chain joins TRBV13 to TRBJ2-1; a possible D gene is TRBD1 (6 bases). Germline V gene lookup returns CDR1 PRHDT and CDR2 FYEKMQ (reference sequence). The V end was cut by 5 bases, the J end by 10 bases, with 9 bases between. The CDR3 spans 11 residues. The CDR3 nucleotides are TGTGCCAGCAGCACTGGACAGGAGCAGTTCTTC. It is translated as CASSTGQEQFF.

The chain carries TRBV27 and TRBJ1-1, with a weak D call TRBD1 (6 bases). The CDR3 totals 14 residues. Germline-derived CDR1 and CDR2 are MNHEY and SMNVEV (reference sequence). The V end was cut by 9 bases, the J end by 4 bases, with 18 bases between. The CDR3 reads CASCARGGGTEAFF. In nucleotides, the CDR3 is TGTGCCAGTTGCGCCAGGGGCGGGGGCACTGAAGCTTTCTTT.

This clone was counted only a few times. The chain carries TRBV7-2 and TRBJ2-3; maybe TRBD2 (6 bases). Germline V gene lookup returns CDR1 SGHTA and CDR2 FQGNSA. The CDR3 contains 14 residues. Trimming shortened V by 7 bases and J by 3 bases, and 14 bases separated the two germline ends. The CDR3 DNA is TGTGCCAGCAAGATGCGGGCGGGGACAGATACGCAGTATTTT. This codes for CASKMRAGTDTQYF.

The CDR3 sequence is CASSHGTELFYGYTF. The CDR3 region has the DNA TGCGCCAGCAGCCACGGGACAGAGCTTTTTTATGGCTACACCTTC. The chain is built from TRBV5-1 and TRBJ1-2; 7 nucleotides agree with TRBD1. Germline V gene data show CDR1 as SGHRS and CDR2 as YFSETQ. The CDR3 is 15 amino acids. V was clipped by 4 bases and J by 5 bases; unmatched bases: 11.

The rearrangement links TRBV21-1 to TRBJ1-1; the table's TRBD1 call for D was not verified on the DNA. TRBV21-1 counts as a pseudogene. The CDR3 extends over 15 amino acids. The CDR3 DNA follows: TGTGCCAGCTGCCCGACAAGTGAGTTTTACACTGAAGCTTTCTTT. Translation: CASCPTSEFYTEAFF.

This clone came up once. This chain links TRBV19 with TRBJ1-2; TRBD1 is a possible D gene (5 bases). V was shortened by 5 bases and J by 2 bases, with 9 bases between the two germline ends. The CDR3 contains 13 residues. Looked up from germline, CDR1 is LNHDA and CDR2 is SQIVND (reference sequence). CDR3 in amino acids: CASSDTGNYGYTF. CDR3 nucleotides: TGTGCCAGTAGTGATACAGGCAACTATGGCTACACCTTC.